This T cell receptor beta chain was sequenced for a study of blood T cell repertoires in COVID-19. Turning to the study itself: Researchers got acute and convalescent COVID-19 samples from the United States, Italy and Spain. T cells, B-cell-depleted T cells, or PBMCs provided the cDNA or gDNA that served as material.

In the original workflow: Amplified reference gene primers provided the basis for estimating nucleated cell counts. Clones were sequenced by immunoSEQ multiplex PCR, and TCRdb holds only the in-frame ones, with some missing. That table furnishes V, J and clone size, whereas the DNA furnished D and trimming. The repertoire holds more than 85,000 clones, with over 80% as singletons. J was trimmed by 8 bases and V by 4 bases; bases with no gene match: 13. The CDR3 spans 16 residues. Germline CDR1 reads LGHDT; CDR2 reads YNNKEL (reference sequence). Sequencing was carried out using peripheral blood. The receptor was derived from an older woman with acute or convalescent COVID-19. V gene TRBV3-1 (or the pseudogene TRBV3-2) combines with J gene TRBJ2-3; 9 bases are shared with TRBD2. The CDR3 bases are TGTGCCAGCAGCCCCCAGGGAGCGGGGGGCGGGGCTACGCAGTATTTT. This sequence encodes CASSPQGAGGGATQYF.